The 27 T cell receptor beta chains below all came from one sample that was sequenced in a study of cytomegalovirus exposure and HLA in healthy donors. Researchers ran the PCR with 60 Vbeta and 13 Jbeta primers. Method: immunoSEQ multiplex PCR; TCRdb's copy keeps in-frame clones and lacks some. The table shows under 200,000 clones, with around 68% occurring only once. Source material: PBMCs. These receptors all stem from a woman in her thirties or forties in good health and CMV-seropositive.

The rearrangement uses TRBV2 and TRBJ2-7, with D uncertain. The CDR3 is 12 amino acids. V was cut by 5 bases and J by 7 bases, with 12 bases left in between. From germline, CDR1 is SNHLY and CDR2 FYNNEI. CDR3 DNA sequence: TGTGCCAGCAGTCCCCCCCCTAGGGAGCAGTACTTC. Its translation is CASSPPPREQYF.

The chain uses TRBV21-1 and TRBJ2-7; the listed D gene, TRBD2, was not tested against the DNA. TRBV21-1 is assigned pseudogene status. The CDR3 is 17 residues long. This CDR3 is CASSKAREVAGKYEQYF. The CDR3 nucleotides are TGTGCCAGCAGCAAAGCCCGGGAGGTTGCAGGGAAGTACGAGCAGTACTTC.

This clone was picked up one time. The rearrangement uses TRBV6-4 and TRBJ2-3; 13 nucleotides line up with TRBD2. Germline loops: CDR1 MRHNA, CDR2 SNTAGT. J was trimmed by 6 bases and V by 2 bases; bases with no gene match: 2. The CDR3 contains 15 residues. The CDR3 loop is CASSDKGLAGDTQYF. The CDR3 DNA follows: TGTGCCAGCAGTGACAAGGGACTAGCGGGGGATACGCAGTATTTT.

CDR3 sequence reads: CASSLSGQPGGYGYTF. The DNA for the CDR3 is TGTGCCAGCAGTTTATCCGGACAGCCTGGGGGCTATGGCTACACCTTC. The chain is built from TRBV27 and TRBJ1-2, with D possibly matching TRBD1 (6 bases). Germline-derived CDR1 and CDR2 are MNHEY and SMNVEV (reference sequence). The CDR3 totals 16 residues. V was shortened by 0 bases and J by 4 bases, with 15 bases between the two germline ends.

This clone was detected a few times. The genes are TRBV2 and TRBJ1-6, with 9 bases that match TRBD1. The CDR3 covers 14 residues. In germline, CDR1 is SNHLY, CDR2 FYNNEI. The junction had 9 bases not matched to a gene; V was cut back by 9 bases and J by 9 bases. In DNA form, the CDR3 reads TGTGCCAGGTCCCGGGACAGGGATTCTTCACCCCTCCACTTT. This sequence encodes CARSRDRDSSPLHF.

The rearrangement uses TRBV5-1 and TRBJ2-2; D not resolved. The ends were cut back, 0 bases at V and 4 bases at J, with 7 bases in the middle. The CDR3 is made up of 14 amino acids. Germline V CDR1 and CDR2: SGHRS, YFSETQ. CDR3 nucleotides: TGCGCCAGCAGCTTGGGAGTCTTCACCGGGGAGCTGTTTTTT. Its translation is CASSLGVFTGELFF. The full variable domain, completed using reference TRBV5-1 and TRBJ2-2, is KAGVTQTPRYLIKTRGQQVTLSCSPISGHRSVSWYQQTPGQGLQFLFEYFSETQRNKGNFPGRFSGRQFSNSRSEMNVSTLELGDSALYLCASSLGVFTGELFFGEGSRLTVL.

This clone was counted a few times. The rearrangement links TRBV29-1 to TRBJ2-5; 9 bases fit TRBD2. This CDR3 comprises 13 residues. Germline V gene data show CDR1 as SQVTM and CDR2 as ANQGSEA. Trimming took 5 bases from V and 2 from J; bases not matched to a gene: 3. CDR3 in amino acids: CSVLLAGQETQYF. As DNA, the CDR3 is TGCAGCGTTCTCCTAGCGGGGCAAGAGACCCAGTACTTC.

The chain has TRBV5-1 and TRBJ1-5, with TRBD1 identical over 9 bases. V lost 4 bases to trimming and J lost 3 bases; unmatched junction nucleotides: 5. CDR3 length: 15 amino acids. In germline, CDR1 is SGHRS, CDR2 YFSETQ. The CDR3 sequence: CASSPGTGPNQPQHF. The CDR3 nucleotides are TGCGCCAGCAGCCCCGGGACAGGGCCCAATCAGCCCCAGCATTTT.

For this clone: Because the CDR3 is missing its conserved closing phenylalanine or tryptophan, this is likely a read error. The rearrangement links TRBV19 to TRBJ2-7; 8 positions agree with TRBD1. Losses at the gene ends were 2 bases for V and 5 bases for J; bases not matched to a gene: 14. Germline CDR1 and CDR2: LNHDA and SQIVND (reference sequence). This CDR3 is 17 amino acids long. The CDR3 protein is CASSISGAWTGPHEQYL. The CDR3 region has the DNA TGTGCCAGTAGTATAAGTGGCGCTTGGACAGGGCCCCACGAGCAGTACCTC.

This clone turned up a few times. The chain is built from TRBV2 and TRBJ1-5; TRBD1 agrees at 7 bases. The CDR3 contains 17 residues. V lost 0 bases, J lost 11 bases, and 16 bases stayed unmatched. Germline loops: CDR1 SNHLY, CDR2 FYNNEI. CDR3 sequence (DNA): TGTGCCAGCAGTGAAGCCCGACAGGGAGGTGGTGATGGTACCCAGCATTTT. Residues: CASSEARQGGGDGTQHF.

The chain combines TRBV19 with TRBJ1-3; D remains ambiguous. The CDR3 extends over 13 amino acids. Germline V CDR1 and CDR2: LNHDA, SQIVND (reference sequence). The ends were cut back, 2 bases at V and 1 base at J, with 3 bases in the middle. CDR3 bases: TGTGCCAGTAGTATATCTTCTGGAAACACCATATATTTT. It yields the protein CASSISSGNTIYF.

The genes are TRBV4-3 and TRBJ1-2, with no clear D. The CDR3 extends over 12 amino acids. Germline-derived CDR1 and CDR2 are LGHNA and YSLEER. Trimming took off 3 bases at V and 4 bases at J, with 6 bases between the two ends. CDR3 bases: TGCGCCAGCAGCCAGGAGGGCTATGGCTACACCTTC. Protein product: CASSQEGYGYTF.

In this sample, this clone turned up once. The CDR3 bases are TGCGCCAGCAGCCGGGAACAGGGGGCGGGTGGCTACACCTTC. This translates into CASSREQGAGGYTF. The chain couples TRBV5-1 to TRBJ1-2; TRBD1 aligns across 9 bases. The CDR3 has 14 residues. Germline assignment: CDR1 SGHRS and CDR2 YFSETQ. V dropped 4 bases and J dropped 7; count of bases not matched to a gene: 8.

The rearrangement links TRBV6-6 to TRBJ2-1; D possibly corresponds to TRBD2 (6 bases). V lost 10 bases to trimming and J lost 2 bases, with 12 bases between them. Germline V gene lookup returns CDR1 MNHNY and CDR2 SVGAGI (reference sequence). CDR3 length: 13 residues. The CDR3 protein is CAINPGAYNEQFF. CDR3 sequence (DNA): TGTGCCATCAACCCGGGGGCCTACAATGAGCAGTTCTTC.

The rearrangement joins TRBV4-2 to TRBJ2-7; 8 positions agree with TRBD1. There are 16 residues in the CDR3. Per the germline V gene, CDR1 is LGHNA and CDR2 is YNFKEQ. V trimming: 2 bases; J trimming: 6 bases; junction bases outside the gene matches: 12. The CDR3 DNA reads as TGTGCCAGCAGCCAACCTACCCAGGGGGCGCCGGGCGAGCAGTACTTC. It yields the protein CASSQPTQGAPGEQYF.

V gene TRBV10-3 combines with J gene TRBJ1-1; tentative D call: TRBD1 (5 bases). This CDR3 spans 15 amino acids. The germline CDR1 and CDR2 sequences are ENHRY and SYGVKD. V dropped 0 bases and J dropped 5 bases, with 13 bases sitting between them. This CDR3 is CAISESVRVGTEAFF. Here the CDR3 DNA reads TGTGCCATCAGTGAGTCGGTCAGGGTTGGAACTGAAGCTTTCTTT.

The J gene is TRBJ2-4, the V gene TRBV6-6; TRBD1 aligns across 7 bases. Germline V gene data show CDR1 as MNHNY and CDR2 as SVGAGI (reference sequence). After removal of 5 bases from V and 8 bases from J, the junction contained 6 bases not matched to a gene. The CDR3 is 13 amino acids. The CDR3 protein is CASSTGAGDIQYF. CDR3 in DNA: TGTGCCAGCAGTACAGGGGCTGGGGACATTCAGTACTTC.

The chain links TRBV19 to TRBJ1-1; 9 bases line up with TRBD1. V shed 4 bases, J shed 1 base, and the junction held 7 bases outside the gene matches. CDR1 and CDR2 from the germline V gene are LNHDA and SQIVND (reference sequence). The CDR3 length is 16 residues. CDR3 bases: TGTGCCAGTAGTACGAGGACAGGGGAAGAGAACACTGAAGCTTTCTTT. This translates into CASSTRTGEENTEAFF. Looking up the rest from reference TRBV19 and TRBJ1-1 gives the full variable domain: DGGITQSPKYLFRKEGQNVTLSCEQNLNHDAMYWYRQDPGQGLRLIYYSQIVNDFQKGDIAEGYSVSREKKESFPLTVTSAQKNPTAFYLCASSTRTGEENTEAFFGQGTRLTVV.

The gene calls are TRBV6-1 and TRBJ1-4; 10 bases are a match to TRBD1. J gave up 8 bases and V 8 bases, and 8 bases lay outside the gene matches. CDR1 is MNHNS, CDR2 SASEGT, per germline. This CDR3 contains 14 residues. The CDR3 spells CASGGQGEGEKLFF. The DNA of the CDR3 is TGTGCCAGCGGCGGACAGGGGGAAGGGGAAAAACTGTTTTTT.

This clone showed up just once. This sequence joins TRBV6-1 and TRBJ2-3; possibly TRBD1 for D (5 bases). CDR3 length: 20 residues. V lost 0 bases and J lost 4, with 26 bases in between. Germline V CDR1 and CDR2: MNHNS, SASEGT. The CDR3: CASSEASFGRVKQEADTQYF. CDR3 sequence (DNA): TGTGCCAGCAGTGAAGCGTCTTTCGGCAGGGTAAAGCAAGAAGCAGATACGCAGTATTTT.

This clone was seen only a few times. The CDR3: CASSPSGGPGTDTQYF. CDR3 nucleotide sequence: TGCGCCAGCAGCCCCTCCGGGGGACCAGGAACAGATACGCAGTATTTT. The V and J genes are TRBV5-1 and TRBJ2-3, with a tentative D call TRBD2 (6 bases). V gave up 4 bases and J gave up 3 bases, with 18 bases separating them. Germline V gene sequence: CDR1 SGHRS, CDR2 YFSETQ. CDR3 size: 16 residues.

The CDR3 loop is CSVERGPGQQYF. In nucleotides, the CDR3 is TGCAGCGTTGAGCGGGGGCCGGGACAGCAGTACTTC. This chain connects TRBV29-1 to TRBJ2-7; D perhaps matches TRBD2 (7 bases). CDR1 is SQVTM, CDR2 ANQGSEA, per germline. This CDR3 has 12 amino acids. V was pared by 3 bases and J by 8 bases, with 14 bases between.

The V gene is TRBV4-3, the J gene TRBJ2-1, with a weak D call TRBD1 (6 bases). The germline gives CDR1 LGHNA, CDR2 YSLEER. The CDR3 is made up of 14 amino acids. Trimming removed 3 bases at V and 7 bases at J, with 13 bases between. The CDR3 is CASSQVQGWNEQFF. The DNA of the CDR3 is TGCGCCAGCAGCCAGGTTCAGGGGTGGAATGAGCAGTTCTTC.

The rearrangement joins TRBV5-1 to TRBJ2-5; 12 positions agree with TRBD2. Looked up from germline, CDR1 is SGHRS and CDR2 is YFSETQ. The junction had 6 bases not matched to a gene; V was cut back by 1 base and J by 5 bases. The CDR3 consists of 16 residues. The DNA of the CDR3 is TGCGCCAGCAGCTTGTCCCCTAGCGGGGGGGCTGAGACCCAGTACTTC. Protein: CASSLSPSGGAETQYF.

The genes are TRBV7-9 and TRBJ2-3; 8 bases agree with TRBD2. V dropped 5 bases and J dropped 0; count of bases not matched to a gene: 4. CDR1 SEHNR and CDR2 FQNEAQ come from the germline V gene (reference sequence). The CDR3 runs 15 residues. The CDR3 region is CASSPSGSSTDTQYF. The DNA for the CDR3 is TGTGCCAGCAGCCCTAGCGGGTCTAGCACAGATACGCAGTATTTT.

Note on this clone: The junction does not match germline at one end; this may be a read error. The J gene is TRBJ2-6, the V gene TRBV5-4, with D possibly TRBD1 on 5 matching bases. The CDR3 covers 16 residues. Germline V CDR1 and CDR2: SGHNT, YYREEE (reference sequence). The CDR3: CASSLATVSGANVLPF. Here the CDR3 DNA reads TGTGCCAGCAGCTTGGCCACTGTCTCTGGGGCCAACGTCCTGCCTTTC.

This clone is a singleton in its sample. The V and J genes are TRBV28 and TRBJ2-2, with 8 bases aligning to TRBD2. There are 15 residues in the CDR3. Germline CDR1 reads MDHEN; CDR2 reads SYDVKM. The J segment lost 0 bases and the V segment lost 5 bases, leaving 2 bases of the junction unmatched. The DNA of the CDR3 is TGTGCCAGCAGTCGACTAGCGCCGAACACCGGGGAGCTGTTTTTT. Translation: CASSRLAPNTGELFF. The full variable domain, with the rest looked up from reference TRBV28 and TRBJ2-2, is DVKVTQSSRYLVKRTGEKVFLECVQDMDHENMFWYRQDPGLGLRLIYFSYDVKMKEKGDIPEGYSVSREKKERFSLILESASTNQTSMYLCASSRLAPNTGELFFGEGSRLTVL.